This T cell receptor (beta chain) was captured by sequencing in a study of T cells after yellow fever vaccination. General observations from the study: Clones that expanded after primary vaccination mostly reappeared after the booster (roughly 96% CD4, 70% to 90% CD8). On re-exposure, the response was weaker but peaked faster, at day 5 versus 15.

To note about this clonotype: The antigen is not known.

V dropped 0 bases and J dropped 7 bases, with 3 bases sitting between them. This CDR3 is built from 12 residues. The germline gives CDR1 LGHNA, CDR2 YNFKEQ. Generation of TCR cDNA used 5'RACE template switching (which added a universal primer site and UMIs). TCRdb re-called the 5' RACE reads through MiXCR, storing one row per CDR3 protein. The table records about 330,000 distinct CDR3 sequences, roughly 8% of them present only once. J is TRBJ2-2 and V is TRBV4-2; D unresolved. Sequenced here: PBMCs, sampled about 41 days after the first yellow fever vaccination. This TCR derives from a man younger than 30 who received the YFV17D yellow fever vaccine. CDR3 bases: TGTGCCAGCAGCCAAGAGGTCGGGGAGCTGTTTTTT. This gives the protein CASSQEVGELFF.